What follows are 32 T cell receptor beta chains derived from one specimen sequenced in a study of cytomegalovirus exposure and HLA in healthy donors. The PCR made use of 60 Vbeta and 13 Jbeta primers. TCRdb's table, derived via immunoSEQ multiplex PCR, lists solely in-frame clones and lacks some. In the table there are about 160,000 clones, roughly two thirds of which are singletons. Sample: PBMCs. These receptors came from a woman aged 40 to 49 in good health and CMV-seropositive.

V is TRBV7-6 and J is TRBJ1-1, with 11 nucleotides matching TRBD1. Germline-derived CDR1 and CDR2 are SGHVS and FNYEAQ. This CDR3 is built from 15 residues. V gave up 5 bases and J gave up 3 bases; unmatched junction bases: 5. This chain's CDR3 is CASSPRDRGYTEAFF. The CDR3 DNA follows: TGTGCCAGCAGCCCTCGGGACAGGGGGTACACTGAAGCTTTCTTT.

The table lists this clone with a count of one. The chain joins TRBV5-1 to TRBJ2-5; D may be TRBD2 (6 bases). The CDR3 is 14 residues long. V was shortened by 7 bases and J by 4 bases, with 17 bases between the two germline ends. Looked up from germline, CDR1 is SGHRS and CDR2 is YFSETQ. The DNA for the CDR3 is TGCGCCAGCTGCAGGGAGGCCGGTGGAGAGACCCAGTACTTC. Its translation: CASCREAGGETQYF.

This clone was found a few times. This chain joins TRBV7-9 and TRBJ2-7; TRBD1 agrees at 10 bases. With 5 bases clipped from V and 3 bases from J, the junction kept 10 bases outside the gene matches. Germline lookup yields CDR1 SEHNR and CDR2 FQNEAQ (reference sequence). The length of the CDR3 is 16 residues. The CDR3 sequence is CASSPRQGAGFYEQYF. The CDR3 DNA reads TGTGCCAGCAGCCCGAGACAGGGGGCGGGTTTCTACGAGCAGTACTTC.

This chain uses TRBV4-2 with TRBJ1-2; tentative D call: TRBD1 (5 bases). The CDR3 has 13 amino acids. Germline V gene data show CDR1 as LGHNA and CDR2 as YNFKEQ. The germline V and J ends were trimmed by 1 base and 6 bases, with 9 bases remaining between them. This chain's CDR3 is CASSQGQGDGYTF. CDR3 in DNA: TGTGCCAGCAGCCAAGGGCAGGGCGATGGCTACACCTTC.

The sample holds one count of this clone. The V gene is TRBV29-1, the J gene TRBJ1-1; no clear D. V was pared by 1 base and J by 1 base, with 13 bases between. The CDR3 loop spans 15 amino acids. Germline CDR1 and CDR2: SQVTM and ANQGSEA. DNA of the CDR3: TGCAGCGTTGAAGGGGCTTTACAGCAGAACACTGAAGCTTTCTTT. Its protein product is CSVEGALQQNTEAFF.

The V call is TRBV2, the J call TRBJ2-3; 14 bases are shared with TRBD2. V lost 6 bases, J lost 3 bases, and 5 bases stayed unmatched. The CDR3 contains 16 residues. Germline V gene sequence: CDR1 SNHLY, CDR2 FYNNEI. CDR3 protein: CASRGTSGGGTDTQYF. For the CDR3, the DNA is TGTGCCAGCAGAGGGACTAGCGGGGGTGGAACAGATACGCAGTATTTT.

The CDR3 region is CASSLTPGEGYNEQFF. The DNA for the CDR3 is TGTGCCAGCAGCTTAACACCGGGAGAGGGGTACAATGAGCAGTTCTTC. J is TRBJ2-1 and V is TRBV7-8; D perhaps matches TRBD2 (6 bases). The CDR3 has 16 amino acids. V was cut by 2 bases and J by 4 bases, with 15 bases left in between. The germline V gene encodes CDR1 SGHVS and CDR2 FQNEAQ.

V gene TRBV6-6 combines with J gene TRBJ1-5; 10 bases line up with TRBD1. V trimming: 2 bases; J trimming: 6 bases; junction bases outside the gene matches: 4. Germline V gene data show CDR1 as MNHNY and CDR2 as SVGAGI (reference sequence). The CDR3 runs to 15 residues. CDR3 region: CASSYPGTGVQPQHF. DNA of the CDR3: TGTGCCAGCAGTTACCCCGGGACAGGGGTTCAGCCCCAGCATTTT.

This clone was seen more than once but under ten times. The genes are TRBV30 and TRBJ2-1; D is unclear. Germline assignment: CDR1 GTSNPN and CDR2 SVGIG (reference sequence). V was cut by 3 bases and J by 5 bases, with 20 bases left in between. The CDR3 is made up of 16 amino acids. The CDR3 DNA sequence: TGTGCCTGGAGCCCAACTCCACGCGCTAGGAACAATGAGCAGTTCTTC. Amino acid sequence: CAWSPTPRARNNEQFF.

This clone was counted a single time. The chain carries TRBV29-1 and TRBJ1-2; D perhaps matches TRBD1 (5 bases). V was pared by 1 base and J by 7 bases, with 13 bases between. Germline V CDR1 and CDR2: SQVTM, ANQGSEA. CDR3 length: 13 amino acids. CDR3 in amino acids: CSVEVGGTRGYTF. The CDR3 DNA sequence: TGCAGCGTTGAAGTGGGCGGGACGCGTGGCTACACCTTC.

The chain has TRBV11-2 and TRBJ2-7, with D perhaps TRBD2 (6 bases). Per germline, CDR1 SGHAT and CDR2 FQNNGV. The CDR3 is 12 amino acids. Trimming pared 1 base from V and 5 bases from J, leaving 6 bases between. CDR3 residues: CASSLAGDEQYF. The CDR3 nucleotides are TGTGCCAGCAGCTTAGCGGGAGACGAGCAGTACTTC. The full variable domain, with the rest looked up from reference TRBV11-2 and TRBJ2-7, is EAGVAQSPRYKIIEKRQSVAFWCNPISGHATLYWYQQILGQGPKLLIQFQNNGVVDDSQLPKDRFSAERLKGVDSTLKIQPAKLEDSAVYLCASSLAGDEQYFGPGTRLTVT.

This chain links TRBV11-2 with TRBJ2-7; 12 nucleotides agree with TRBD2. With 4 bases clipped from V and 4 bases from J, the junction kept 2 bases outside the gene matches. Per the germline V gene, CDR1 is SGHAT and CDR2 is FQNNGV. The CDR3 runs to 14 residues. CDR3 sequence: CASSSTSGGYEQYF. Written as DNA, the CDR3 is TGTGCCAGCAGCTCGACTAGCGGGGGTTACGAGCAGTACTTC.

The chain couples TRBV13 to TRBJ2-2, with 7 bases matching TRBD1. V gave up 8 bases and J gave up 2 bases; unmatched junction bases: 5. This CDR3 region has 14 residues. CDR1 and CDR2 from the germline V gene are PRHDT and FYEKMQ (reference sequence). Here the CDR3 reads CASAGTENTGELFF. CDR3 sequence (DNA): TGTGCCAGCGCCGGGACAGAAAACACCGGGGAGCTGTTTTTT.

As to this clone: Other DNA sequences in the same sample also yield this CDR3. The V call is TRBV20-1, the J call TRBJ1-1; D unclear. The CDR3 sequence is 11 residues long. Germline values: CDR1 DFQATT, CDR2 SNEGSKA (reference sequence). V lost 1 base to trimming and J lost 5 bases, with 5 bases between them. This chain's CDR3 is CSARGGTEAFF. Here the CDR3 DNA reads TGCAGTGCTAGAGGAGGAACTGAAGCTTTCTTT.

This rearrangement joins TRBV9 to TRBJ1-4; D possibly corresponds to TRBD1 (5 bases). Trimming took 3 bases from V and 8 from J, leaving 17 bases between them. CDR3 length: 15 amino acids. Germline V CDR1 and CDR2: SGDLS, YYNGEE. The DNA of the CDR3 is TGTGCCAGCAGCGCGACTGGGGGGTTAGCGGAAAAACTGTTTTTT. Protein sequence: CASSATGGLAEKLFF.

The CDR3 coding sequence is TGTGCCAGCAGCTCCCCTTCTTCGCCTAGCGGGAGCAGTACGCAGTATTTT. It specifies CASSSPSSPSGSSTQYF. V is TRBV7-9 and J is TRBJ2-3; 10 nucleotides match TRBD2. The J segment lost 8 bases and the V segment lost 4 bases, leaving 15 bases of the junction unmatched. Germline CDR1 reads SEHNR; CDR2 reads FQNEAQ (reference sequence). The CDR3 is 17 amino acids.

The chain links TRBV11-3 to TRBJ2-2; TRBD1 matches 8 bases. Germline V lookup: CDR1 SGHNT, CDR2 YENEEA. V lost 5 bases, J lost 6 bases, and 11 bases stayed unmatched. The CDR3 extends over 16 amino acids. The CDR3 loop is CASSPYRGDGAGELFF. In nucleotides, the CDR3 is TGTGCCAGCAGCCCTTACAGGGGGGACGGAGCCGGGGAGCTGTTTTTT.

The table lists this clone with a count of one. The chain combines TRBV28 with TRBJ2-2; the D gene is possibly TRBD2 (6 bases). The CDR3 loop spans 17 amino acids. V dropped 11 bases and J dropped 2 bases, with 24 bases sitting between them. The germline CDR1 and CDR2 sequences are MDHEN and SYDVKM. CDR3 in amino acids: CAASRGPGLINTGELFF. The CDR3 DNA follows: TGTGCCGCGTCGCGGGGACCGGGACTTATAAACACCGGGGAGCTGTTTTTT.

Details on this clone: Other DNA sequences in this sample translate to the same CDR3. J is TRBJ1-1 and V is TRBV15; D is unresolved. From germline, CDR1 is LNHNV and CDR2 YYDKDF (reference sequence). This CDR3 contains 13 residues. Trimming stripped 0 bases from V and 0 bases from J, with 2 bases between. CDR3: CATSRDLNTEAFF. CDR3 in DNA: TGTGCCACCAGCAGAGACTTGAACACTGAAGCTTTCTTT. Based on the CDR3 plus reference TRBV15 and TRBJ1-1, the full variable domain is DAMVIQNPRYQVTQFGKPVTLSCSQTLNHNVMYWYQQKSSQAPKLLFHYYDKDFNNEADTPDNFQSRRPNTSFCFLDIRSPGLGDTAMYLCATSRDLNTEAFFGQGTRLTVV.

For the CDR3, the DNA is TGTGCCAGCAGCGTGACTAGCGGGCTCACAGATACGCAGTATTTT. Translation gives CASSVTSGLTDTQYF. This rearrangement joins TRBV9 to TRBJ2-3; 10 bases are shared with TRBD2. V lost 2 bases, J lost 2 bases, and 2 bases stayed unmatched. The CDR3 has 15 residues. The germline CDR1 and CDR2 sequences are SGDLS and YYNGEE.

V is TRBV7-3 and J is TRBJ2-1; 7 bases fit TRBD2. This CDR3 is built from 16 residues. The J segment lost 4 bases and the V segment lost 0 bases, leaving 6 bases of the junction unmatched. Germline CDR1 and CDR2: SGHTA and FQGTGA. Here the CDR3 reads CASSLTGGTLYNEQFF. CDR3 DNA: TGTGCCAGCAGCTTAACCGGGGGGACCTTATACAATGAGCAGTTCTTC.

This rearrangement joins TRBV6-1 to TRBJ2-1, with D unclear. CDR3 length: 14 residues. Trimming shortened V by 1 base and J by 6 bases, and 10 bases separated the two germline ends. Germline CDR1 MNHNS, CDR2 SASEGT. This CDR3 is CASSEGANLNEQFF. CDR3 bases: TGTGCCAGCAGTGAAGGGGCAAATCTCAATGAGCAGTTCTTC.

The rearrangement joins TRBV19 to TRBJ1-1, with 9 bases lining up with TRBD1. CDR3 size: 17 residues. In germline, CDR1 is LNHDA, CDR2 SQIVND (reference sequence). V shed 3 bases, J shed 4 bases, and the junction held 12 bases outside the gene matches. The DNA of the CDR3 is TGTGCCAGTAGTATTATTAGGACAGGGGATGGCGGCACTGAAGCTTTCTTT. Protein: CASSIIRTGDGGTEAFF.

In the case of this clone: A read error may produce the germline difference seen at one junction end. The CDR3 reads CASSPRSWQGSSPLNF. As DNA, the CDR3 is TGTGCCAGCAGCCCTCGATCGTGGCAGGGGAGTTCACCCCTCAACTTT. The chain recombines TRBV9 with TRBJ1-6; a weak D match, TRBD1 (6 bases). The germline V gene has CDR1 SGDLS and CDR2 YYNGEE. This CDR3 has 16 residues.

This clone appeared a few times. This chain connects TRBV12-5 to TRBJ2-6, with 7 bases fitting TRBD1. This CDR3 spans 16 amino acids. The J segment lost 2 bases and the V segment lost 5 bases, leaving 6 bases of the junction unmatched. CDR1 is LGHNT, CDR2 FRNRAP, per germline. In DNA, the CDR3 is TGTGCTAGTGGTCTCCGGGACAGTCCTGGGGCCAACGTCCTGACTTTC. Translating it yields CASGLRDSPGANVLTF.

The genes are TRBV7-2 and TRBJ2-5; 8 bases fit TRBD1. CDR3 length: 14 residues. Per the germline V gene, CDR1 is SGHTA and CDR2 is FQGNSA. Unmatched junction bases numbered 7, after V lost 5 bases and J lost 5 bases. This CDR3 reads CASSPQGVRETQYF. The CDR3 DNA reads as TGTGCCAGCAGCCCACAGGGGGTCCGGGAGACCCAGTACTTC.

This rearrangement joins TRBV5-5 to TRBJ1-1; tentative D call: TRBD1 (6 bases). CDR1 and CDR2 (germline): SGHKS, YYEKEE (reference sequence). The V and J ends lost 1 base and 0 bases respectively, with 13 bases between them. The CDR3 consists of 16 residues. This CDR3 reads CASSLYDRRMNTEAFF. In DNA, the CDR3 is TGTGCCAGCAGCTTGTACGACAGGAGAATGAACACTGAAGCTTTCTTT.

Only a few counts were recorded for this clone. The rearrangement links TRBV4-2 to TRBJ1-2; no clear D. The V gene lost 2 bases and the J gene lost 3 bases, with 16 bases spanning the gap. The CDR3 totals 16 residues. The germline gives CDR1 LGHNA, CDR2 YNFKEQ. DNA for the CDR3: TGTGCCAGCAGCCAAAACTGGGCTCCGGCTGACTATGGCTACACCTTC. Its translation is CASSQNWAPADYGYTF.

The gene calls are TRBV4-2 and TRBJ2-1; 15 bases align to TRBD2. J gave up 7 bases and V 4 bases, and 8 bases lay outside the gene matches. Germline V gene lookup returns CDR1 LGHNA and CDR2 YNFKEQ. This CDR3 comprises 17 residues. CDR3 in amino acids: CASSPGTSGGPWNEQFF. In DNA form, the CDR3 reads TGTGCCAGCAGCCCGGGGACTAGCGGGGGGCCATGGAATGAGCAGTTCTTC.

The table lists this clone with a few counts. The rearrangement uses TRBV6-5 and TRBJ1-1; possibly TRBD1 for D (5 bases). The CDR3 has 14 amino acids. Germline CDR1 reads MNHEY; CDR2 reads SVGAGI. V lost 4 bases and J lost 5, with 14 bases in between. CDR3 DNA: TGTGCCAGCAGTTTCAGGGCGGGGGGTACTGAAGCTTTCTTT. Its translation: CASSFRAGGTEAFF.

The chain links TRBV5-6 to TRBJ2-7; 9 bases map to TRBD1. Germline CDR1 SGHDT, CDR2 YYEEEE. CDR3 size: 16 residues. J was trimmed by 3 bases and V by 0 bases; bases with no gene match: 7. CDR3 region: CASSLVGQGFFYEQYF. In DNA form, the CDR3 reads TGTGCCAGCAGCTTGGTGGGACAGGGATTCTTCTACGAGCAGTACTTC.

The J gene is TRBJ1-1, the V gene TRBV5-1; TRBD1 is a possible D gene (6 bases). This CDR3 has 16 residues. V was cut by 1 base and J by 1 base, with 14 bases left in between. Germline V gene data show CDR1 as SGHRS and CDR2 as YFSETQ. CDR3 nucleotide sequence: TGCGCCAGCAGCTTGTTGTCCGCAGGGGCGAACACTGAAGCTTTCTTT. It is translated as CASSLLSAGANTEAFF. Full variable domain (rest looked up from reference TRBV5-1 and TRBJ1-1): KAGVTQTPRYLIKTRGQQVTLSCSPISGHRSVSWYQQTPGQGLQFLFEYFSETQRNKGNFPGRFSGRQFSNSRSEMNVSTLELGDSALYLCASSLLSAGANTEAFFGQGTRLTVV.